This TCR beta chain derives from a study of identical twins. General observations from the study: Where beta out-of-frame sequences were concerned, excess twin sharing was weaker.

The CDR3 extends over 14 amino acids. Germline values: CDR1 SQVTM, CDR2 ANQGSEA. V was pared by 4 bases and J by 7 bases, with 8 bases of the junction left unmatched. This clonotype was counted ten times or more. Its antigen remains unknown. Through template switching, a universal primer site was introduced, and the cDNA contained unique molecular identifiers. TCRdb reprocessed the 5' RACE reads with MiXCR, giving one entry per CDR3 protein. This repertoire shows a few hundred thousand distinct CDR3 sequences, just under 10% found once; its top ten account for under 3.5%. Separately, the same data were catalogued under a study of yellow fever vaccine responses in identical twins. From that paper: After vaccination, twins' T cell response reportedly seemed partly convergent, partly personalized.

The source is a woman aged 18-29 years in good health. Specimen: PBMCs. The genes are TRBV29-1 and TRBJ2-1, with 9 bases fitting TRBD2. The CDR3 region has the DNA TGCAGCGTTGGTGGTAGCGGGAGTCGGAATGAGCAGTTCTTC. Translation: CSVGGSGSRNEQFF.